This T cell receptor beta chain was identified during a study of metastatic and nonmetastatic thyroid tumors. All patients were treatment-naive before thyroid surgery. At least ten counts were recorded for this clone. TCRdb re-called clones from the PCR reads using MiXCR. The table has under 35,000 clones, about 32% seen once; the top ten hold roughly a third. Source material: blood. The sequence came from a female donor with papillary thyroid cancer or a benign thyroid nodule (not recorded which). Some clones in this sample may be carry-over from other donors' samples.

CDR3 loop: CASSPNFNTEAFF. The CDR3 coding sequence is TGTGCCAGCAGCCCTAATTTCAACACTGAAGCTTTCTTT. The gene calls are TRBV27 and TRBJ1-1; D unresolved. The CDR3 consists of 13 residues. Trimming shortened V by 6 bases and J by 2 bases, and 10 bases separated the two germline ends. The germline gives CDR1 MNHEY, CDR2 SMNVEV (reference sequence).